The present entry profiles one TCR beta chain with its context. Which antigen it targets is not known. No base quality values were provided; no much bigger clone lies one nucleotide off. This entry is derived from a study of blood T cell repertoires in COVID-19 (dated by TCRdb to the early 2020s). Context from the whole study: The collaborator samples originated in the United States, Italy and Spain and spanned the acute and convalescent phases of COVID-19. Deeply sampled blood TCRbeta repertoires from subjects exposed to, actively infected with, or recovered from COVID-19 were included in the dataset. The samples were drawn from two sources: the first 160 participants of the ongoing ImmuneRACE study, and approximately 1,300 subjects contributed by 6 global collaborators. The repertoires were released in a freely available public database meant as a resource for research on the immune response to SARS-CoV-2. Sample metadata almost always included a de-identified subject ID, COVID-19 status, age in years and sex. The material from the prospective study consisted of cDNA or gDNA derived from T cells, B-cell-depleted T cells, or PBMCs. Where available, HLA class I and class II types were taken from metadata supplied by the sample provider and were not determined by assay-based typing. Overall results and qualifications from the work: The quantity of clinical and demographic metadata differed by source and by participant and was supplied without curation.

At one collaborating source in Seattle, patients were enrolled during active infection and were followed longitudinally through the course of disease. The collaborating institutions used their own protocols to collect whole blood in K2EDTA tubes. For TCRbeta analysis, collaborators shipped samples as frozen whole blood, isolated PBMCs, or DNA extracted from either of those sample types. TCRbeta CDR3 regions were amplified from genomic DNA by means of the immunoSEQ Assay, a bias-controlled multiplex PCR. The source study handled its data this way. The number of nucleated cells in each sample was estimated by amplification of reference gene primers within the assay. Sequence reads were collapsed and filtered to measure the absolute abundance of every unique TCRbeta CDR3 rearrangement. For each sample, productive Simpson clonality was calculated as the square root of Simpson's diversity index over productive rearrangements. The table comes from immuneACCESS by way of TCRdb, which keeps in-frame sequences with V and J called. Part of the clones is missing from these tables; in studies checked, under half for an unresolved V gene and the rest for unknown reasons. That table supplies the V and J calls and clone size; D and trimming were determined from the DNA. This sample is represented by over 450,000 clones; roughly 89% of them were singletons. Roughly 0.84% of the sample is taken by the ten largest.

From V the trimming removes 3 bases and from J it removes 3 bases, while the gene matches leave 15 bases of the junction unaccounted for. From cysteine to phenylalanine, the CDR3 is 18 amino acids long. The CDR3 DNA has 54 bases and is translated from base 1. From the germline V gene (reference sequence), CDR1 is MNHEY and CDR2 is SMNVEV. The specimen sequenced was peripheral blood. The chain is made from TRBV27 and TRBJ2-7; 9 bases in between match TRBD1. This TCR was sampled from a man aged 18 to 29 with COVID-19, enrolled during active disease. The DNA reads TGTGCCAGCAGTTTTACATATACTGCCGGGACAGGGTACTACGAGCAGTACTTC. It translates to CASSFTYTAGTGYYEQYF.